The present entry profiles one TCR beta chain with its context. Its target is not known. The data derive from a study of T cells expressing NK-cell markers. Study-level information: Serological testing identified most of the eight sequenced donors as HCMV-seropositive and one as seronegative. Study-wide results and caveats: Leadership of the CD3+CD56-NKG2C+ fraction also belonged to these clonotypes in a handful of donors.

The CDR3 extends over 13 amino acids. The germline gives CDR1 GTSNPN, CDR2 SVGIG (reference sequence). No DNA is given; TCRdb re-called the 5' RACE reads and lists each CDR3 protein once. This repertoire comprises 300,000 to 500,000 distinct CDR3 sequences; its ten largest clones make up about 10%. Sequencing was carried out using blood T cells: a sorted CD56 or NKG2C T cell subset, CD4+ or CD8+ T cells, or bulk PBMC T cells (not recorded which). V gene TRBV30 combines with J gene TRBJ2-1; TCRdb names TRBD2, which stays unverified in the absence of DNA. The TCR comes from a woman in her 50s in good health. The CDR3 sequence is CAWERERDNEQFF.